This passage covers 30 T cell receptor beta chains from one sample sequenced in a study of CD8 T cells in Susac syndrome. The RNA input was 0.5 to 1 ug, and it was reverse transcribed with random hexamers. TCRdb independently ran MiXCR on the immunoSEQ multiplex PCR reads; one entry per CDR3 protein. The sample shows fewer than 250,000 distinct CDR3 sequences, around 90% of them seen only once. The sequencing sample was made of CD8+ T cells from PBMCs. These receptors came from a human donor with multiple sclerosis.

This chain connects TRBV24-1 to TRBJ2-1; 11 nucleotides align to TRBD2. V was clipped by 3 bases and J by 0 bases; unmatched bases: 12. The germline CDR1 and CDR2 sequences are KGHDR and SFDVKD. The CDR3 has 20 residues. The CDR3 DNA is TGTGCCACCAGTGATGCCCCGGGACTAGCGGCCTTCAGCTCCTACAATGAGCAGTTCTTC. Translated, it gives CATSDAPGLAAFSSYNEQFF.

The chain has TRBV13 and TRBJ2-1, with 10 bases fitting TRBD2. The CDR3 is made up of 20 amino acids. Germline lookup yields CDR1 PRHDT and CDR2 FYEKMQ (reference sequence). V lost 2 bases, J lost 0 bases, and 13 bases stayed unmatched. The CDR3 bases are TGTGCCAGCAGCTTATGGCGACTAGCGGGCCACGATAGCTCCTACAATGAGCAGTTCTTC. Protein product: CASSLWRLAGHDSSYNEQFF.

This clonotype was detected only once. Here the CDR3 reads CASSHRLAYKETQYF. The DNA for the CDR3 is TGTGCCAGCAGCCATAGACTAGCTTACAAAGAGACCCAGTACTTC. The rearrangement links TRBV7-8 to TRBJ2-5; 7 positions agree with TRBD2. This CDR3 comprises 15 residues. The germline gives CDR1 SGHVS, CDR2 FQNEAQ. The J segment lost 3 bases and the V segment lost 5 bases, leaving 9 bases of the junction unmatched.

The rearrangement joins TRBV6-2 or TRBV6-3 to TRBJ1-5; 10 bases match TRBD1. The CDR3 contains 15 residues. Germline trimming cut 6 bases from V and 6 bases from J; bases unmatched to any gene: 8. Germline V gives CDR1 MNHEY, CDR2 SVGEGT. The CDR3 DNA sequence: TGTGCCAGCAGCTCCGACAGGGGGCTGGGTCAGCCCCAGCATTTT. This gives the protein CASSSDRGLGQPQHF.

The chain couples TRBV12-3 or TRBV12-4 to TRBJ1-1; D unresolved. Trimming stripped 5 bases from V and 0 bases from J, with 10 bases between. This CDR3 region has 14 residues. The chain's CDR3 is CASSPDGLNTEAFF. CDR3 nucleotides: TGTGCCAGCAGTCCGGACGGATTGAACACTGAAGCTTTCTTT.

This clonotype appeared a single time. V gene TRBV29-1 combines with J gene TRBJ1-1; D is unresolved. V was clipped by 3 bases and J by 8 bases, with 10 bases between them. In germline, CDR1 is SQVTM, CDR2 ANQGSEA. CDR3 length: 11 amino acids. This CDR3 reads CSVEATAEAFF. The DNA of the CDR3 is TGCAGCGTTGAGGCTACAGCAGAAGCTTTCTTT.

This chain links TRBV29-1 with TRBJ2-7, with D perhaps TRBD1 (5 bases). This CDR3 has 14 residues. The germline gives CDR1 SQVTM, CDR2 ANQGSEA. V was pared by 1 base and J by 0 bases, with 10 bases between. DNA for the CDR3: TGCAGCGTTGAAGGTCAGGGTAGCTCCTACGAGCAGTACTTC. Translating gives CSVEGQGSSYEQYF.

V gene TRBV7-9 combines with J gene TRBJ2-7; TRBD2 is a possible D gene (5 bases). CDR3 length equals 12 residues. Germline assignment: CDR1 SEHNR and CDR2 FQNEAQ (reference sequence). The V and J ends lost 3 bases and 5 bases respectively, with 8 bases between them. CDR3 residues: CASSFTGNEQYF. Written as DNA, the CDR3 is TGTGCCAGCAGCTTCACGGGGAACGAGCAGTACTTC.

The J gene is TRBJ1-1, the V gene TRBV7-3; D ambiguous. Germline V gene lookup returns CDR1 SGHTA and CDR2 FQGTGA. V lost 5 bases and J lost 4, with 11 bases in between. This CDR3 is 13 amino acids long. CDR3 region: CASSLGPSTEAFF. The CDR3 DNA reads as TGTGCCAGCAGCCTTGGGCCTTCCACTGAAGCTTTCTTT.

The chain uses TRBV13 and TRBJ2-1, with D perhaps matching TRBD1 (6 bases). CDR1 PRHDT and CDR2 FYEKMQ come from the germline V gene (reference sequence). Between the trimmed V and J ends, which lost 4 bases and 9 bases, there was a span of 25 bases. This CDR3 has 17 amino acids. The CDR3 sequence is CASSSSGAEGWRTEQFF. The CDR3, as DNA: TGTGCCAGCAGCTCCTCAGGGGCCGAGGGGTGGCGGACTGAGCAGTTCTTC. Complete variable domain (other parts from reference TRBV13 and TRBJ2-1): AAGVIQSPRHLIKEKRETATLKCYPIPRHDTVYWYQQGPGQDPQFLISFYEKMQSDKGSIPDRFSAQQFSDYHSELNMSSLELGDSALYFCASSSSGAEGWRTEQFFGPGTRLTVL.

The genes are TRBV30 and TRBJ2-1, with a tentative D call TRBD1 (6 bases). V lost 0 bases and J lost 4, with 7 bases in between. This CDR3 has 13 amino acids. Germline V CDR1 and CDR2: GTSNPN, SVGIG (reference sequence). The CDR3 loop is CAWSVGQYNEQFF. In DNA, the CDR3 is TGTGCCTGGAGTGTCGGACAGTACAATGAGCAGTTCTTC.

This sequence joins TRBV5-4 and TRBJ1-1; no definite D call. V lost 5 bases and J lost 4, with 18 bases in between. Germline values: CDR1 SGHNT, CDR2 YYREEE (reference sequence). CDR3 length equals 15 residues. Here the CDR3 reads CASRPTPTPSTEAFF. The CDR3 bases are TGTGCCAGCAGACCTACTCCTACCCCAAGCACTGAAGCTTTCTTT.

V gene TRBV9 combines with J gene TRBJ1-1; 9 bases align to TRBD1. Germline V gene lookup returns CDR1 SGDLS and CDR2 YYNGEE. With V trimmed by 4 bases and J by 6 bases, 4 bases remained unmatched. The CDR3 spans 13 residues. CDR3: CASSLRQGAEAFF. CDR3 in DNA: TGTGCCAGCAGCCTTCGACAGGGGGCTGAAGCTTTCTTT.

The chain couples TRBV7-2 to TRBJ2-5; 13 bases align to TRBD2. The CDR3 runs 16 residues. Per germline, CDR1 SGHTA and CDR2 FQGNSA. Trimming removed 5 bases from V and 0 bases from J; junction bases left unmatched: 3. CDR3 in DNA: TGTGCCAGCAGCGGACTAGCGGGGGAGTACCAAGAGACCCAGTACTTC. Translated, it gives CASSGLAGEYQETQYF.

This chain links TRBV9 with TRBJ2-1; D could derive from TRBD1 or TRBD2 (6 bases each). Between the trimmed V and J ends, which lost 3 bases and 0 bases, there was a span of 16 bases. This CDR3 comprises 17 residues. Per the germline V gene, CDR1 is SGDLS and CDR2 is YYNGEE. The CDR3 DNA reads as TGTGCCAGCAGCGCCCCGGGGGCCAACCCCTCCTACAATGAGCAGTTCTTC. Amino acid sequence: CASSAPGANPSYNEQFF.

The chain has TRBV6-5 and TRBJ1-2; no clear D. The germline V gene encodes CDR1 MNHEY and CDR2 SVGAGI. This CDR3 region has 15 residues. V was clipped by 6 bases and J by 2 bases, with 16 bases between them. The CDR3 DNA follows: TGTGCCAGCAGGCCTAACGAATGGGGAAACTATGGCTACACCTTC. It translates to CASRPNEWGNYGYTF.

The chain links TRBV7-9 to TRBJ2-1; no clear D. This CDR3 has 13 residues. V was pared by 1 base and J by 5 bases, with 6 bases between. Germline values: CDR1 SEHNR, CDR2 FQNEAQ (reference sequence). CDR3 DNA: TGTGCCAGCAGCTTAGGGGCAAACAATGAGCAGTTCTTC. Translating it yields CASSLGANNEQFF. Complete variable domain (other parts from reference TRBV7-9 and TRBJ2-1): DTGVSQNPRHKITKRGQNVTFRCDPISEHNRLYWYRQTLGQGPEFLTYFQNEAQLEKSRLLSDRFSAERPKGSFSTLEIQRTEQGDSAMYLCASSLGANNEQFFGPGTRLTVL.

The chain is built from TRBV4-3 and TRBJ1-1; 10 bases fit TRBD1. CDR3 size: 16 residues. CDR1 and CDR2 (germline): LGHNA, YSLEER. V dropped 0 bases and J dropped 4; count of bases not matched to a gene: 5. This chain's CDR3 is CASSQDPRTGGTEAFF. The CDR3 nucleotides read TGCGCCAGCAGCCAAGATCCGCGGACAGGGGGCACTGAAGCTTTCTTT.

This chain uses TRBV6-4 with TRBJ1-2; D not resolved. The V gene's germline CDR1 is MRHNA and CDR2 SNTAGT. The V end was cut by 8 bases, the J end by 9 bases, with 16 bases between. The length of the CDR3 is 12 residues. The CDR3 sequence: CASPGFPWSYTF. In nucleotides, the CDR3 is TGTGCCAGCCCAGGTTTTCCTTGGAGCTACACCTTC.

The chain recombines TRBV19 with TRBJ2-1, with 13 bases aligning to TRBD2. The J segment lost 1 base and the V segment lost 6 bases, leaving 6 bases of the junction unmatched. This CDR3 comprises 17 residues. From germline, CDR1 is LNHDA and CDR2 SQIVND (reference sequence). CDR3: CASSGTSGEKSYNEQFF. DNA of the CDR3: TGTGCCAGTAGCGGGACTAGCGGGGAAAAGTCCTACAATGAGCAGTTCTTC.

In this sample, this clonotype turned up once. The chain recombines TRBV29-1 with TRBJ2-5; no firm D call. The CDR3 has 14 amino acids. V dropped 4 bases and J dropped 1 base, with 13 bases sitting between them. The germline gives CDR1 SQVTM, CDR2 ANQGSEA. The CDR3 bases are TGCAGCGTTGTCTTGATCGCGGTCCAAGAGACCCAGTACTTC. Amino acids: CSVVLIAVQETQYF.

V and J are TRBV9 and TRBJ1-2; D gene uncertain. In germline, CDR1 is SGDLS, CDR2 YYNGEE. V shed 3 bases and J shed 0 bases, with 12 bases lying between them. The CDR3 totals 15 residues. The CDR3 loop is CASSATGLPNYGYTF. The DNA for the CDR3 is TGTGCCAGCAGCGCCACGGGCCTTCCTAACTATGGCTACACCTTC.

The chain joins TRBV30 to TRBJ2-5; perhaps TRBD2 as D (6 bases). This CDR3 spans 15 amino acids. With 2 bases removed from V and 3 bases from J, the gap between germline ends came to 16 bases. The V gene's germline CDR1 is GTSNPN and CDR2 SVGIG (reference sequence). The CDR3 DNA sequence: TGTGCCTGGAGTTTTGGAGGGGCGGCGGAAGAGACCCAGTACTTC. Amino acid sequence: CAWSFGGAAEETQYF.

The gene calls are TRBV5-6 and TRBJ1-2; D not resolved. Germline V gives CDR1 SGHDT, CDR2 YYEEEE. V was shortened by 0 bases and J by 0 bases, with 9 bases between the two germline ends. This CDR3 has 15 residues. The CDR3 bases are TGTGCCAGCAGCTTGGGGATCAACACTAACTATGGCTACACCTTC. This encodes CASSLGINTNYGYTF.

The chain employs TRBV7-2 and TRBJ2-5; 8 nucleotides line up with TRBD1. CDR3 length: 16 residues. Germline V gene data show CDR1 as SGHTA and CDR2 as FQGNSA. The trim removed 5 bases at V and 5 bases at J, leaving 13 bases unmatched. Here the CDR3 reads CASSLTGTGSSETQYF. DNA of the CDR3: TGTGCCAGCAGCCTTACCGGGACAGGATCAAGCGAGACCCAGTACTTC.

DNA for the CDR3: TGTGCCATCAGTGAGTCCCGGGTGGCAGGGTTGGTCACTGAAGCTTTCTTT. Amino acid sequence: CAISESRVAGLVTEAFF. The rearrangement uses TRBV10-3 and TRBJ1-1, with D perhaps matching TRBD1 (5 bases). CDR1 is ENHRY and CDR2 is SYGVKD in the germline V gene. The CDR3 is 17 residues long. Deletions cut 0 bases from V and 4 bases from J, with 18 bases between.

The V call is TRBV5-1, the J call TRBJ2-5; D may be TRBD1 (6 bases). This CDR3 is built from 16 residues. Germline CDR1 is SGHRS and CDR2 is YFSETQ. The V end was cut by 3 bases, the J end by 3 bases, with 18 bases between. The DNA for the CDR3 is TGCGCCAGCAGCTGGACCCCGGGACATCTCGAAGAGACCCAGTACTTC. Protein sequence: CASSWTPGHLEETQYF.

This chain joins TRBV15 and TRBJ1-2, with D uncertain. In germline, CDR1 is LNHNV, CDR2 YYDKDF (reference sequence). V shed 0 bases and J shed 3 bases, with 8 bases lying between them. This CDR3 has 14 amino acids. The CDR3 here is CATSRDRADYGYTF. As DNA, the CDR3 is TGTGCCACCAGCAGAGATCGGGCAGACTATGGCTACACCTTC.

This sequence joins TRBV15 and TRBJ2-1; D possibly matches TRBD1 or TRBD2 (5 bases each). Germline V gene data show CDR1 as LNHNV and CDR2 as YYDKDF (reference sequence). The V end was cut by 2 bases, the J end by 10 bases, with 18 bases between. The CDR3 is 15 residues long. The CDR3 loop reads CATSRFRDGGSEQFF. CDR3 DNA: TGTGCCACCAGCAGATTCCGCGATGGGGGTAGCGAGCAGTTCTTC.

In this sample, this clonotype turned up a few times. This chain links TRBV7-8 with TRBJ2-1, with TRBD2 matching 8 bases. Germline V gene data show CDR1 as SGHVS and CDR2 as FQNEAQ. J was trimmed by 8 bases and V by 2 bases; bases with no gene match: 8. This CDR3 spans 15 amino acids. The CDR3 is CASSLLAGGLDEQFF. CDR3 DNA: TGTGCCAGCAGCTTATTGGCGGGAGGATTGGATGAGCAGTTCTTC.